This T cell receptor beta chain was profiled in a study of HIV-infected children after antiretroviral therapy interruption. Study-level information: Continuous-treatment samples came from weeks 0, 48 and 150.

This clonotype was counted many times. The TCR library was built from RNA with a 3' RACE protocol and unique molecular identifiers. In TCRdb, the 3' RACE reads were re-called with MiXCR into one record per CDR3 protein. The repertoire has approximately 96,000 distinct CDR3 sequences, about 7% of them found once; the top ten carry more than 0.95%. Treatment in this sample: PENTA 11 planned treatment interruption arm or continuous ART arm. At least 24 weeks of at least three-drug ART, in children 2 to 15 years. From thawed PBMCs, naive CD4+ CD45RA+ CD45RO- T cells were sorted. This CDR3 spans 15 amino acids. Trimming stripped 3 bases from V and 4 bases from J, with 14 bases between.

The clonotype was recovered from a pool of human donors with HIV. The sample consisted of CD45RA+ CD4+ T cells from PBMCs, pooled from several time points, taken from a donor given antiretroviral therapy, either interrupted or continuous. Subset described: naive CD4+ CD45RA+ CD45RO- T cells. This rearrangement joins TRBV5-3 to TRBJ1-5; D uncertain. TRBV5-3 is noted as an ORF with a role that remains uncertain. Here the CDR3 DNA reads TGTGCCAGAAGCTACGAGGACCGCGGTAATCAGCCCCAGCATTTT. Its translation: CARSYEDRGNQPQHF.